The 30 T cell receptor beta chains reported below all come from one sample, sequenced in a study of cytotoxic CD8 clonotypes in ibrutinib-treated CLL. Using immunoSEQ multiplex PCR, the repertoire was profiled, and TCRdb retains in-frame clones only, with some absent. Here the sample spans 20,000 to 25,000 clones, roughly 74% being singletons. Sequenced material: PBMCs, taken after 12 months of ibrutinib treatment. These receptors all stem from a human donor with chronic lymphocytic leukemia.

This clone has just one count. The V gene is TRBV28, the J gene TRBJ1-5; 9 nucleotides match TRBD1. V dropped 7 bases and J dropped 0; count of bases not matched to a gene: 7. Per germline, CDR1 MDHEN and CDR2 SYDVKM. The CDR3 extends over 16 amino acids. The CDR3 spells CASNVGTGLSNQPQHF. The CDR3, as DNA: TGTGCCAGCAACGTTGGGACAGGGCTTAGCAATCAGCCCCAGCATTTT.

The CDR3 DNA reads TGTGCCAGCAAGGTTGGGGTAATGAACACTGAAGCTTTCTTT. It yields the protein CASKVGVMNTEAFF. V gene TRBV28 combines with J gene TRBJ1-1; D unresolved. The germline V gene encodes CDR1 MDHEN and CDR2 SYDVKM. CDR3 length equals 14 residues. The germline V and J ends were trimmed by 7 bases and 0 bases, with 12 bases remaining between them.

J is TRBJ1-1 and V is TRBV5-1; the D gene is possibly TRBD1 (5 bases). Trimming removed 2 bases at V and 1 base at J, with 9 bases between. Germline CDR1 is SGHRS and CDR2 is YFSETQ. This CDR3 region has 14 residues. Here the CDR3 DNA reads TGCGCCAGCAGCTTTTCAGGGTGGAACACTGAAGCTTTCTTT. Amino acid sequence: CASSFSGWNTEAFF.

The CDR3 coding sequence is TGTGCCATCCTCAATATACTTGCTGAAGCTTTCTTT. Its protein is CAILNILAEAFF. The chain employs TRBV6-1 and TRBJ1-1; D remains unclear. CDR3 length: 12 residues. Per germline, CDR1 MNHNS and CDR2 SASEGT. V was clipped by 10 bases and J by 6 bases, with 15 bases between them.

The chain is built from TRBV5-6 and TRBJ1-1; D perhaps matches TRBD1 (6 bases). V was shortened by 4 bases and J by 7 bases, with 14 bases between the two germline ends. Per germline, CDR1 SGHDT and CDR2 YYEEEE. The CDR3 totals 13 residues. The CDR3, as DNA: TGTGCCAGCAGCCCCGGGACACCAAATGAAGCTTTCTTT. This codes for CASSPGTPNEAFF.

V and J are TRBV4-1 and TRBJ1-5; unclear D gene. Trimming removed 3 bases from V and 9 bases from J, with 12 bases in between. The germline CDR1 and CDR2 sequences are MGHRA and YSYEKL. This CDR3 region has 13 residues. The CDR3: CASSHVQSPPQHF. The CDR3 bases are TGCGCCAGCAGCCATGTCCAAAGTCCGCCCCAGCATTTT.

This clone showed up just a few times. The chain employs TRBV6-5 and TRBJ2-1; D is unresolved. This CDR3 comprises 16 residues. The ends were cut back, 3 bases at V and 7 bases at J, with 19 bases in the middle. Germline V gene lookup returns CDR1 MNHEY and CDR2 SVGAGI. The CDR3 DNA is TGTGCCAGCAGTTATTTGGACCCCGCTTTATCAAATGAGCAGTTCTTC. It codes for CASSYLDPALSNEQFF.

This chain connects TRBV6-1 to TRBJ1-1, with a possible D match to TRBD1 (5 bases). The CDR3 spans 11 residues. V was cut by 8 bases and J by 7 bases, with 11 bases left in between. The germline V gene encodes CDR1 MNHNS and CDR2 SASEGT. In nucleotides, the CDR3 is TGTGCCAGCCTGGGACGGATTGAAGCTTTCTTT. Translation gives CASLGRIEAFF.

The chain is built from TRBV10-1 and TRBJ1-1; D uncertain. V was trimmed by 0 bases and J by 11 bases, leaving 10 bases between them. This CDR3 contains 12 residues. In germline, CDR1 is WNHNN, CDR2 SYGVQD (reference sequence). CDR3 in amino acids: CASSESQSWAFF. DNA for the CDR3: TGCGCCAGCAGTGAGTCACAATCATGGGCTTTCTTT.

V gene TRBV28 combines with J gene TRBJ2-3; 9 nucleotides match TRBD2. The CDR3 spans 16 residues. Losses at the gene ends were 7 bases for V and 5 bases for J; bases not matched to a gene: 13. Germline CDR1 reads MDHEN; CDR2 reads SYDVKM. CDR3 bases: TGTGCCAGCATCGGGAAAGCGGGGGGCGGAGGAGATACGCAGTATTTT. The encoded protein is CASIGKAGGGGDTQYF.

This rearrangement joins TRBV15 to TRBJ2-3; 10 nucleotides line up with TRBD2. The CDR3 totals 15 residues. Looked up from germline, CDR1 is LNHNV and CDR2 is YYDKDF (reference sequence). The J segment lost 4 bases and the V segment lost 2 bases, leaving 3 bases of the junction unmatched. DNA of the CDR3: TGTGCCACCAGCAGATTCACTAGCGGGGCAGATACGCAGTATTTT. Translation: CATSRFTSGADTQYF.

This clone was picked up a small number of times. The chain carries TRBV7-2 and TRBJ1-2; 8 positions agree with TRBD1. This CDR3 is 14 amino acids long. V lost 5 bases, J lost 4 bases, and 6 bases stayed unmatched. Per germline, CDR1 SGHTA and CDR2 FQGNSA. DNA for the CDR3: TGTGCCAGCAGCGCGGCGACAGGGGCCTATGGCTACACCTTC. It specifies CASSAATGAYGYTF.

The J gene is TRBJ1-1, the V gene TRBV5-1, with TRBD1 matching 8 bases. The CDR3 runs 14 residues. V trimming: 3 bases; J trimming: 0 bases; junction bases outside the gene matches: 1. The germline V gene encodes CDR1 SGHRS and CDR2 YFSETQ. CDR3 sequence: CASSWTGMNTEAFF. The CDR3 DNA reads TGCGCCAGCAGCTGGACAGGGATGAACACTGAAGCTTTCTTT.

This chain uses TRBV6-6 with TRBJ1-2; possibly TRBD1 for D (6 bases). Trimming pared 5 bases from V and 8 bases from J, leaving 15 bases between. CDR3 length: 13 residues. Per the germline V gene, CDR1 is MNHNY and CDR2 is SVGAGI (reference sequence). The CDR3 protein is CASSAQGPGGYTF. The CDR3 DNA is TGTGCCAGCAGTGCACAGGGTCCTGGGGGCTACACCTTC.

In regard to this clone: A much bigger clone sits one base away, suggesting this may be a read error. V usage is TRBV7-3 and J usage is TRBJ2-7, with 7 nucleotides matching TRBD1. The trim removed 7 bases at V and 7 bases at J, leaving 10 bases unmatched. The germline gives CDR1 SGHTA, CDR2 FQGTGA. The length of the CDR3 is 13 residues. CDR3 protein: CASNSDRAGEQYF. The CDR3 DNA follows: TGTGCCAGCAACTCCGACAGGGCAGGAGAGCAGTACTTC.

V and J are TRBV4-3 and TRBJ1-2; TRBD1 agrees at 10 bases. The CDR3 is 16 amino acids. Germline loops: CDR1 LGHNA, CDR2 YSLEER. The V gene end was trimmed by 4 bases and the J gene end by 4 bases; junction bases not matched to a gene: 9. The CDR3 protein is CASSRTPGQGIYGYTF. CDR3 sequence (DNA): TGCGCCAGCAGCCGTACCCCGGGACAGGGGATCTATGGCTACACCTTC.

The chain joins TRBV5-4 to TRBJ2-3; the match to TRBD1 covers 10 bases. Losses at the gene ends were 4 bases for V and 7 bases for J; bases not matched to a gene: 6. The CDR3 runs to 14 residues. Germline V gives CDR1 SGHNT, CDR2 YYREEE (reference sequence). CDR3 sequence reads: CASSLWDRGHTQYF. The CDR3 DNA reads as TGTGCCAGCAGCCTTTGGGACAGGGGCCATACGCAGTATTTT.

In this sample, this clone turned up a few times. The chain employs TRBV7-9 and TRBJ1-1; 7 bases agree with TRBD1. CDR3 length: 14 amino acids. Germline lookup yields CDR1 SEHNR and CDR2 FQNEAQ (reference sequence). V trimming: 5 bases; J trimming: 4 bases; junction bases outside the gene matches: 7. The CDR3 loop is CASSPGQVPTEAFF. CDR3 nucleotides: TGTGCCAGCAGCCCCGGACAGGTCCCCACTGAAGCTTTCTTT.

This chain joins TRBV2 and TRBJ1-1; D is possibly TRBD1 (5 bases). This CDR3 has 13 residues. Germline V gene sequence: CDR1 SNHLY, CDR2 FYNNEI. V was shortened by 8 bases and J by 10 bases, with 20 bases between the two germline ends. CDR3 bases: TGTGCCAGCTGGTTAGTAAGCGGAACAGGAGCTTTCTTT. Translation gives CASWLVSGTGAFF.

This clone was detected a few times. This rearrangement joins TRBV4-2 to TRBJ1-2; no definite D call. This CDR3 region has 12 residues. Germline V gives CDR1 LGHNA, CDR2 YNFKEQ. V lost 1 base and J 8 bases, leaving 8 bases between the germline ends. The CDR3 spells CASSQVLAGYTF. The CDR3 DNA is TGTGCCAGCAGCCAAGTCCTAGCCGGCTACACCTTC.

This clone showed up just a few times. The chain links TRBV19 to TRBJ1-1; TRBD1 agrees at 7 bases. V was pared by 9 bases and J by 10 bases, with 20 bases of the junction left unmatched. The CDR3 runs to 15 residues. Per the germline V gene, CDR1 is LNHDA and CDR2 is SQIVND (reference sequence). The CDR3 sequence is CASHDRDRQMVGAFF. The CDR3 nucleotides read TGTGCCAGCCATGACCGGGACAGACAAATGGTGGGAGCTTTCTTT.

V usage is TRBV15 and J usage is TRBJ2-4, with D perhaps TRBD2 (6 bases). This CDR3 is 15 amino acids long. Trimming took 3 bases from V and 5 from J, leaving 14 bases between them. Germline assignment: CDR1 LNHNV and CDR2 YYDKDF (reference sequence). The CDR3 sequence: CATSRGRGSENIQYF. In nucleotides, the CDR3 is TGTGCCACCAGCAGGGGACGGGGGAGCGAAAACATTCAGTACTTC.

The J gene is TRBJ1-2, the V gene TRBV15; tentatively, D is TRBD1 (5 bases). Germline values: CDR1 LNHNV, CDR2 YYDKDF (reference sequence). The CDR3 spans 16 residues. Trimming stripped 5 bases from V and 7 bases from J, with 23 bases between. DNA of the CDR3: TGTGCCACCAGCCAGACCGGGGCCGGAGGCCCTATTGGCTACACCTTC. This translates into CATSQTGAGGPIGYTF.

The rearrangement links TRBV5-1 to TRBJ2-7, with D hard to call. CDR1 and CDR2 from the germline V gene are SGHRS and YFSETQ. V lost 0 bases and J lost 1, with 8 bases in between. The CDR3 is 14 residues long. The CDR3 bases are TGCGCCAGCAGCTTGGTTGTGGGTTCCTACGAGCAGTACTTC. Residues: CASSLVVGSYEQYF.

The chain combines TRBV7-8 with TRBJ2-7, with D hard to call. The germline gives CDR1 SGHVS, CDR2 FQNEAQ. The CDR3 contains 13 residues. V shed 0 bases and J shed 6 bases, with 9 bases lying between them. The CDR3 sequence is CASSLAPYGEQYF. The CDR3, as DNA: TGTGCCAGCAGCTTAGCTCCCTATGGCGAGCAGTACTTC.

This sequence joins TRBV4-3 and TRBJ2-1, with D uncertain. CDR3 length: 15 amino acids. CDR1 and CDR2 from the germline V gene are LGHNA and YSLEER. V shed 0 bases and J shed 0 bases, with 6 bases lying between them. The CDR3 protein is CASSQDLASYNEQFF. The DNA of the CDR3 is TGCGCCAGCAGCCAAGACCTCGCCTCCTACAATGAGCAGTTCTTC.

This sequence joins TRBV5-1 and TRBJ2-3; maybe TRBD1 (5 bases). CDR3 length: 14 amino acids. Germline V lookup: CDR1 SGHRS, CDR2 YFSETQ. Trimming removed 2 bases from V and 4 bases from J, with 11 bases in between. CDR3 sequence (DNA): TGCGCCAGCAGCTTACAGGCCGCCGCAGATACGCAGTATTTT. Translation: CASSLQAAADTQYF.

In its sample, this clone was seen many times. This rearrangement joins TRBV19 to TRBJ1-3, with D possibly matching TRBD1 (6 bases). Deletions cut 3 bases from V and 4 bases from J, with 10 bases between. The germline CDR1 and CDR2 sequences are LNHDA and SQIVND (reference sequence). This CDR3 has 14 amino acids. The CDR3 loop is CASSMGGRGNTIYF. Written as DNA, the CDR3 is TGTGCCAGTAGTATGGGGGGCAGAGGAAACACCATATATTTT.

This clone was recorded a few times. The V call is TRBV27, the J call TRBJ2-2, with 9 bases that match TRBD1. Trimming removed 5 bases from V and 3 bases from J; junction bases left unmatched: 7. This CDR3 spans 16 amino acids. Germline V gene data show CDR1 as MNHEY and CDR2 as SMNVEV (reference sequence). DNA of the CDR3: TGTGCCAGCAGTATGGGACAGGGTAAGGACACCGGGGAGCTGTTTTTT. As protein: CASSMGQGKDTGELFF.

This sequence joins TRBV5-6 and TRBJ2-1; no clear D. The germline V and J ends were trimmed by 0 bases and 7 bases, with 5 bases remaining between them. The CDR3 sequence is 12 residues long. The germline V gene has CDR1 SGHDT and CDR2 YYEEEE. In nucleotides, the CDR3 is TGTGCCAGCAGCTTGGGTACTAATGAGCAGTTCTTC. Translating it yields CASSLGTNEQFF. Looking up the rest from reference TRBV5-6 and TRBJ2-1 gives the full variable domain: DAGVTQSPTHLIKTRGQQVTLRCSPKSGHDTVSWYQQALGQGPQFIFQYYEEEERQRGNFPDRFSGHQFPNYSSELNVNALLLGDSALYLCASSLGTNEQFFGPGTRLTVL.